The rows below give T cell receptor beta chains drawn from one sample of a study of human T cells and chemical hapten exposure. MiXCR was run by TCRdb on the RACE reads, yielding one entry per CDR3 protein. Here the sample spans about 97,000 distinct CDR3 sequences, 25% to 35% being singletons. Here the sequenced sample was whole blood, taken in connection with sensitization to the hapten diphenylcyclopropenone (DPC). These receptors all stem from a man aged 40-49 years with alopecia areata. Some clones in this sample may be carry-over from other donors' samples. Both conserved end residues are part of each CDR3. Fields, in order: CDR3 protein, CDR3 DNA, D gene, V gene, J gene, clone size. The D gene is left open where the match is weak. Clone sizes are given selectively: once, few, many, or a class where the clone is expanded.

cdr3_aa: CASSISRRDQQFF; cdr3_nt: TGTGCCAGTAGTATAAGTAGGCGAGATCAGCAGTTCTTC; d_call: -; v_call: TRBV19; j_call: TRBJ2-1; clone_size: -
cdr3_aa: CASRKRSSYEQYF; cdr3_nt: TGTGCCAGCAGGAAGCGGAGCTCCTACGAGCAGTACTTC; d_call: -; v_call: TRBV25-1; j_call: TRBJ2-7; clone_size: -
cdr3_aa: CASGTSGRADYNEQFF; cdr3_nt: TGTGCCAGCGGGACTAGCGGGAGGGCCGACTACAATGAGCAGTTCTTC; d_call: TRBD2; v_call: TRBV7-9; j_call: TRBJ2-1; clone_size: few
cdr3_aa: CASSLLRDSYNEQFF; cdr3_nt: TGTGCCAGCAGCTTGCTGCGGGACTCCTACAATGAGCAGTTCTTC; d_call: -; v_call: TRBV5-6; j_call: TRBJ2-1; clone_size: few
cdr3_aa: CASSPSQGTRQPQHF; cdr3_nt: TGTGCCAGCAGCCCCAGTCAGGGGACGAGGCAGCCCCAGCATTTT; d_call: -; v_call: TRBV7-2; j_call: TRBJ1-5; clone_size: -
cdr3_aa: CASSPGQHTDTQYF; cdr3_nt: TGTGCCAGCAGTCCGGGACAACACACAGATACGCAGTATTTT; d_call: -; v_call: TRBV27; j_call: TRBJ2-3; clone_size: few
cdr3_aa: CGLSSYNSPLHF; cdr3_nt: TGCGGCCTAAGCTCCTATAATTCACCCCTCCACTTT; d_call: -; v_call: TRBV20-1; j_call: TRBJ1-6; clone_size: -
cdr3_aa: CASSWGQGAWDTEAFF; cdr3_nt: TGCGCCAGCAGCTGGGGACAGGGTGCGTGGGACACTGAAGCTTTCTTT; d_call: TRBD1; v_call: TRBV5-1; j_call: TRBJ1-1; clone_size: few
cdr3_aa: CSAPGQSTDTQYF; cdr3_nt: TGCAGTGCTCCGGGACAGAGCACAGATACGCAGTATTTT; d_call: TRBD1; v_call: TRBV20-1; j_call: TRBJ2-3; clone_size: few
cdr3_aa: CASRETGNEQFF; cdr3_nt: TGTGCCAGCAGAGAAACCGGGAATGAGCAGTTCTTC; d_call: -; v_call: TRBV3-1; j_call: TRBJ2-1; clone_size: -
cdr3_aa: CASSLTRSHEQYF; cdr3_nt: TGTGCCAGCAGCTTAACTAGGAGCCACGAGCAGTACTTC; d_call: -; v_call: TRBV7-2; j_call: TRBJ2-7; clone_size: -
cdr3_aa: CASSMGQGANYGYTF; cdr3_nt: TGTGCCAGCAGCATGGGACAGGGGGCGAACTATGGCTACACCTTC; d_call: TRBD1; v_call: TRBV7-2; j_call: TRBJ1-2; clone_size: few
cdr3_aa: CASSLAGPRGEQYF; cdr3_nt: TGTGCCAGCAGCTTAGCCGGGCCCAGGGGCGAGCAGTACTTC; d_call: -; v_call: TRBV7-8; j_call: TRBJ2-7; clone_size: -
cdr3_aa: CASSSLQAPYEQYF; cdr3_nt: TGTGCCAGCAGCTCACTCCAGGCCCCCTACGAGCAGTACTTC; d_call: -; v_call: TRBV7-2; j_call: TRBJ2-7; clone_size: -
cdr3_aa: CASSVEKGMGSEQFF; cdr3_nt: TGTGCCAGCAGCGTAGAGAAAGGGATGGGCAGTGAGCAGTTCTTC; d_call: -; v_call: TRBV9; j_call: TRBJ2-1; clone_size: few
cdr3_aa: CASSFPPWTSSYEQYF; cdr3_nt: TGTGCCAGCAGTTTCCCCCCCTGGACTAGCTCCTACGAGCAGTACTTC; d_call: TRBD2; v_call: TRBV28; j_call: TRBJ2-7; clone_size: many
cdr3_aa: CSARLTGFREQYF; cdr3_nt: TGCAGTGCTAGATTAACGGGGTTCCGAGAGCAGTACTTC; d_call: -; v_call: TRBV20-1; j_call: TRBJ2-7; clone_size: few
cdr3_aa: CATSRDRLAGGGTDTQYF; cdr3_nt: TGTGCCACCAGCAGAGATCGACTAGCGGGAGGAGGTACAGATACGCAGTATTTT; d_call: TRBD2; v_call: TRBV15; j_call: TRBJ2-3; clone_size: -
cdr3_aa: CASSLWEGAGDTQYF; cdr3_nt: TGTGCCAGCAGCTTATGGGAGGGGGCAGGAGATACGCAGTATTTT; d_call: -; v_call: TRBV7-8; j_call: TRBJ2-3; clone_size: -
cdr3_aa: CASSNRLAGSTDTQYF; cdr3_nt: TGTGCCAGCAGTAATCGACTAGCGGGAAGCACAGATACGCAGTATTTT; d_call: TRBD2; v_call: TRBV6-2/TRBV6-3; j_call: TRBJ2-3; clone_size: many
cdr3_aa: CASSLRRDNTGELFF; cdr3_nt: TGTGCCAGCAGCTTACGGCGGGATAACACCGGGGAGCTGTTTTTT; d_call: -; v_call: TRBV7-8; j_call: TRBJ2-2; clone_size: -
cdr3_aa: CASSLLQGGKFF; cdr3_nt: TGTGCCAGCAGTTTACTACAGGGAGGGAAGTTCTTC; d_call: -; v_call: TRBV12-3/TRBV12-4; j_call: TRBJ2-1; clone_size: -
cdr3_aa: CASSLSATYEQYF; cdr3_nt: TGTGCCAGCAGTTTATCCGCAACCTACGAGCAGTACTTC; d_call: -; v_call: TRBV27; j_call: TRBJ2-7; clone_size: -
cdr3_aa: CASSSGINEKLFF; cdr3_nt: TGTGCCAGCTCTTCCGGGATAAATGAAAAACTGTTTTTT; d_call: -; v_call: TRBV28; j_call: TRBJ1-4; clone_size: -
cdr3_aa: CASSRGPLNTEAFF; cdr3_nt: TGTGCCAGCAGTCGGGGCCCCTTGAACACTGAAGCTTTCTTT; d_call: -; v_call: TRBV27; j_call: TRBJ1-1; clone_size: -
cdr3_aa: CASGSLNSRTGAFF; cdr3_nt: TGTGCTAGTGGTTCCCTAAACTCTAGAACGGGAGCTTTCTTT; d_call: -; v_call: TRBV12-5; j_call: TRBJ1-1; clone_size: many
cdr3_aa: CASSGFLAGGMNTGELFF; cdr3_nt: TGTGCCAGCAGCGGGTTCTTAGCGGGAGGAATGAACACCGGGGAGCTGTTTTTT; d_call: TRBD2; v_call: TRBV9; j_call: TRBJ2-2; clone_size: -